The 11 T cell receptor beta chains reported below all come from one sample, sequenced in a study of blood T cell repertoires in COVID-19. The method was immunoSEQ multiplex PCR; TCRdb's version includes in-frame clones alone and lacks a portion of them. The repertoire holds under 250,000 clones, with 82% as singletons. Material for sequencing was peripheral blood. The receptors originated from a woman aged 80 or over with acute or convalescent COVID-19.

This chain links TRBV4-2 with TRBJ1-6; 8 bases match TRBD1. V gave up 2 bases and J gave up 7 bases; unmatched junction bases: 4. Germline CDR1 LGHNA, CDR2 YNFKEQ. The CDR3 runs to 15 residues. DNA for the CDR3: TGTGCCAGCAGCCAACAGACAGGGGTCAATTCACCCCTCCACTTT. Translation gives CASSQQTGVNSPLHF.

This CDR3 is CASSPDRAGYTF. CDR3 nucleotides: TGCGCCAGCAGCCCCGACAGGGCTGGCTACACCTTC. V gene TRBV5-1 combines with J gene TRBJ1-2; 7 nucleotides agree with TRBD1. V lost 4 bases, J lost 7 bases, and 4 bases stayed unmatched. Germline CDR1 and CDR2: SGHRS and YFSETQ. This CDR3 is 12 amino acids long.

This clone was found a few times. The chain links TRBV14 to TRBJ1-6, with TRBD1 matching 7 bases. V shed 6 bases and J 8 bases; nucleotides not matched to a gene: 7. Germline V gene sequence: CDR1 SGHDN, CDR2 FVKESK. This CDR3 comprises 14 residues. The CDR3 protein is CASSWTGGHSPLHF. The CDR3 DNA reads as TGTGCCAGCAGTTGGACAGGCGGGCATTCACCCCTCCACTTT. Full variable domain (missing parts from reference TRBV14 and TRBJ1-6): EAGVTQFPSHSVIEKGQTVTLRCDPISGHDNLYWYRRVMGKEIKFLLHFVKESKQDESGMPNNRFLAERTGGTYSTLKVQPAELEDSGVYFCASSWTGGHSPLHFGNGTRLTVT.

The chain is built from TRBV25-1 and TRBJ2-7; 8 bases line up with TRBD1. The CDR3 covers 14 residues. Germline V gene lookup returns CDR1 MGHDK and CDR2 SYGVNS. V trimming: 3 bases; J trimming: 5 bases; junction bases outside the gene matches: 6. The CDR3: CASSDRGLGDEQYF. The CDR3 bases are TGTGCCAGCAGTGACAGGGGGCTCGGCGACGAGCAGTACTTC.

This chain connects TRBV30 to TRBJ1-2, with 12 bases aligning to TRBD1. This CDR3 region has 14 residues. Trimming removed 3 bases from V and 8 bases from J; junction bases left unmatched: 7. CDR1 GTSNPN and CDR2 SVGIG come from the germline V gene (reference sequence). CDR3 region: CAWSRDRGRQGYTF. The CDR3 bases are TGTGCCTGGAGCCGGGACAGGGGGCGTCAAGGCTACACCTTC.

This clone was picked up a small number of times. V is TRBV13 and J is TRBJ1-2; 8 nucleotides line up with TRBD1. The CDR3 is 13 amino acids. The trim removed 4 bases at V and 8 bases at J, leaving 6 bases unmatched. The germline V gene has CDR1 PRHDT and CDR2 FYEKMQ (reference sequence). CDR3 DNA: TGTGCCAGCAGCTCGGGACAGGCCAGGGGCTACACCTTC. This sequence encodes CASSSGQARGYTF. The full variable domain, with the rest looked up from reference TRBV13 and TRBJ1-2, is AAGVIQSPRHLIKEKRETATLKCYPIPRHDTVYWYQQGPGQDPQFLISFYEKMQSDKGSIPDRFSAQQFSDYHSELNMSSLELGDSALYFCASSSGQARGYTFGSGTRLTVV.

This chain connects TRBV19 to TRBJ2-5, with a possible D match to TRBD2 (6 bases). The CDR3 loop spans 13 amino acids. V lost 5 bases and J lost 5, with 12 bases in between. Germline V gene sequence: CDR1 LNHDA, CDR2 SQIVND (reference sequence). DNA for the CDR3: TGTGCCAGTAGTTTTGGAGGGTTGGAGACCCAGTACTTC. It translates to CASSFGGLETQYF.

This clone was seen only once. This rearrangement joins TRBV6-6 to TRBJ2-5, with 7 bases that match TRBD2. The V gene's germline CDR1 is MNHNY and CDR2 SVGAGI (reference sequence). This CDR3 has 16 residues. The ends lost 7 bases at V and 2 bases at J; junction bases unmatched: 13. The CDR3 loop is CASTKAWASGQETQYF. The DNA of the CDR3 is TGTGCCAGCACCAAGGCTTGGGCTAGCGGACAAGAGACCCAGTACTTC.

As regards this clone: Additional DNA sequences in this sample encode the identical CDR3. The rearrangement links TRBV6-2 or TRBV6-3 to TRBJ2-7; 7 nucleotides match TRBD1. The CDR3 length is 15 residues. Per the germline V gene, CDR1 is MNHEY and CDR2 is SVGEGT. Trimming at V came to 3 bases and at J to 4 bases, leaving 9 bases not matched to a gene. For the CDR3, the DNA is TGTGCCAGCAGTTATGACGGGACAGCCACTTACGAGCAGTACTTC. As protein: CASSYDGTATYEQYF.

The J gene is TRBJ1-2, the V gene TRBV18; D is possibly TRBD1 (5 bases). Germline V gene data show CDR1 as KGHSH and CDR2 as LQKENI. The CDR3 is 13 amino acids. The V end lost 3 bases, the J end lost 7 bases, and 12 bases lay between the germline ends. CDR3 loop: CASSPSEGPGYTF. DNA of the CDR3: TGTGCCAGCTCACCGTCGGAGGGACCTGGCTACACCTTC.

The chain joins TRBV2 to TRBJ1-6; 8 bases are shared with TRBD1. The CDR3 has 14 amino acids. Germline CDR1 is SNHLY and CDR2 is FYNNEI. The junction had 5 bases not matched to a gene; V was cut back by 5 bases and J by 8 bases. CDR3 DNA sequence: TGTGCCAGCAGTAGGGACAGGTGGGATTCACCCCTCCACTTT. Its translation: CASSRDRWDSPLHF.